These T cell receptor beta chains were read from a single sample in a study of T cell repertoires in cytomegalovirus infection. TCRdb recomputed calls from the reads with MiXCR, one row per CDR3 protein. Here the sample spans 680,000 or so distinct CDR3 sequences, 33% being singletons. No antigen is known for these receptors. The input for sequencing was cultured PBMCs, taken from culture after CMV antigen stimulation. The receptors here all came from a human donor in good health (CMV status not recorded). Some clones in this sample may be carry-over from other donors' samples. Each CDR3 is given with its conserved first and last residue. D genes are given only for firm matches.

D gene	V gene	J gene	CDR3 protein
NA	TRBV6-1	TRBJ1-5	CASNIIGQPQHF
NA	TRBV6-1	TRBJ2-1	CASSEGVQAHRGEQFF
NA	TRBV12-3/TRBV12-4	TRBJ2-1	CASSLARLGPNNEQFF
NA	TRBV24-1	TRBJ1-5	CATSDVVYSNQPQHF
NA	TRBV20-1	TRBJ2-7	CSAVSGAPSYEQYF
TRBD2	TRBV20-1	TRBJ2-7	CSARVSRGGEQYF
NA	TRBV7-2	TRBJ2-6	CASSLAVVFGGANVLTF
NA	TRBV2	TRBJ1-2	CASRGRGIYGYTF
TRBD1	TRBV5-1	TRBJ2-5	CASSGGQGRRKTQYF
TRBD1	TRBV20-1	TRBJ2-5	CSARVGTGVSETQYF
TRBD2	TRBV20-1	TRBJ2-1	CSAIAGSDNEQFF
NA	TRBV6-1	TRBJ2-7	CASSESLDRDEQYF
NA	TRBV7-1	TRBJ1-6	CASSAPGQPVNSPLHF
TRBD1	TRBV5-4	TRBJ2-7	CASSPGQGDSYEQYF
TRBD2	TRBV11-2	TRBJ2-1	CASSRGLAGVSEQFF
NA	TRBV27	TRBJ2-7	CASRPLGVAAIDEQYF
TRBD1	TRBV12-3/TRBV12-4	TRBJ1-2	CASNLDLRQGWLGYTF
NA	TRBV12-3/TRBV12-4	TRBJ2-1	CASGSGRGGSYNEQFF
NA	TRBV20-1	TRBJ1-3	CSARDRQSSGNTIYF
TRBD1	TRBV10-3	TRBJ1-5	CAVTGSTEQPQHF
TRBD1	TRBV2	TRBJ1-6	CASSQRTGRDSPLHF
NA	TRBV4-1	TRBJ2-7	CASSQGINYEQYF
NA	TRBV12-3/TRBV12-4	TRBJ2-1	CATTSEPRIDEQFF
NA	TRBV12-3/TRBV12-4	TRBJ2-3	CASSPGQTDTQYF
NA	TRBV19	TRBJ2-7	CASSIFQGYEQYF
TRBD2	TRBV7-8	TRBJ2-3	CASSIPHPGLAGGHADTQYF
TRBD1	TRBV7-2	TRBJ1-3	CASSLRTGSGNTIYF
NA	TRBV7-8	TRBJ1-3	CASSLQGRLSGNTIYF
NA	TRBV20-1	TRBJ2-7	CSATPPATTYEQYF
TRBD1	TRBV7-9	TRBJ1-2	CASSSAGQGYYGYTF
NA	TRBV30	TRBJ1-1	CAWTPRAEAFF
NA	TRBV11-3	TRBJ2-5	CASSLFPGAGETQYF
TRBD2	TRBV4-3	TRBJ2-2	CASRLNSGVKPGELFF
TRBD2	TRBV7-8	TRBJ2-1	CASSLEGTSGGVEQFF
NA	TRBV4-1	TRBJ2-7	CASSQAQGYTLAYEQYF
TRBD1	TRBV6-1	TRBJ1-5	CASRRQGAGNQPQHF
NA	TRBV6-1	TRBJ1-6	CASSEEFGGSSYNSPLHF